This T cell receptor beta chain was identified during a study of CD8+ T cells in alopecia areata. Across the study: Each of the treated patients was given oral tofacitinib, 5 to 10 mg twice daily, for moderate-to-severe alopecia areata.

A word on this clone: Its target is not known.

Isolation of CD4+ and CD8+ T cells from PBMCs was achieved by sorting. TCR sequencing used cDNA made by reverse transcription of extracted RNA. Clones were sequenced by immunoSEQ multiplex PCR, and TCRdb holds only the in-frame ones, with some missing. The sample has approximately 150,000 clones; 40% to 65% are singletons. Study conclusions and caveats: Sequencing of scalp samples also includes resident alphabeta T cells from normal skin.

V lost 1 base and J lost 0, with 10 bases in between. Looked up from germline, CDR1 is MGHRA and CDR2 is YSYEKL. The CDR3 runs to 16 residues. The sample here was CD4+ T cells sorted from blood, taken at week 0. This chain connects TRBV4-1 to TRBJ2-1; D gene unclear. The receptor's source is a human donor with alopecia areata. The CDR3: CASSQVNIISYNEQFF. CDR3 nucleotides: TGCGCCAGCAGCCAAGTGAACATAATCTCCTACAATGAGCAGTTCTTC.